These 16 T cell receptor beta chains were all obtained from the same sample, sequenced in a study of blood T cells in healthy people across ages. Through a sample-barcoded 5' primer and a J-beta primer mix, a second PCR was run for 7 to 11 cycles. One entry per CDR3 protein results from TCRdb running MiXCR on the 5' RACE reads. The top ten hold over 20% of the sample, which has some 920,000 distinct CDR3 sequences, 45% to 60% seen once. Specimen: blood. The receptor set was obtained from a woman aged 60-75 years in good health.

V and J are TRBV10-2 and TRBJ2-7; 11 nucleotides align to TRBD2. CDR1 and CDR2 from the germline V gene are WSHSY and SAAADI. This CDR3 has 16 amino acids. J lost 3 bases, V lost 3 bases, and 7 bases had no gene match. CDR3 in amino acids: CASSELLAGVFYEQYF. The CDR3 DNA sequence: TGCGCCAGCAGTGAATTACTAGCGGGAGTCTTCTACGAGCAGTACTTC.

This clonotype came up a few times. The chain carries TRBV7-2 and TRBJ2-5; 10 bases match TRBD2. CDR1 is SGHTA and CDR2 is FQGNSA in the germline V gene. The J segment lost 2 bases and the V segment lost 5 bases, leaving 8 bases of the junction unmatched. CDR3 length: 16 amino acids. In nucleotides, the CDR3 is TGTGCCAGCAGCCCCCTAGCGGGAGCGTTACAAGAGACCCAGTACTTC. This sequence encodes CASSPLAGALQETQYF. The variable domain in full, completed from reference TRBV7-2 and TRBJ2-5, reads GAGVSQSPSNKVTEKGKDVELRCDPISGHTALYWYRQSLGQGLEFLIYFQGNSAPDKSGLPSDRFSAERTGGSVSTLTIQRTQQEDSAVYLCASSPLAGALQETQYFGPGTRLLVL.

The V gene is TRBV27, the J gene TRBJ2-3; TRBD2 matches 11 bases. This CDR3 has 15 amino acids. Germline CDR1 reads MNHEY; CDR2 reads SMNVEV (reference sequence). V was pared by 10 bases and J by 4 bases, with 10 bases of the junction left unmatched. The CDR3 reads CATTPLAGVADTQYF. Here the CDR3 DNA reads TGTGCCACCACCCCACTAGCGGGAGTTGCAGATACGCAGTATTTT.

V gene TRBV6-6 combines with J gene TRBJ1-2; D is uncertain. Germline CDR1 is MNHNY and CDR2 is SVGAGI (reference sequence). The CDR3 runs to 14 residues. V was clipped by 1 base and J by 4 bases, with 10 bases between them. The CDR3: CASSYFSEVYGYTF. CDR3 coding DNA: TGTGCCAGCAGTTACTTCAGCGAAGTCTATGGCTACACCTTC.

This clonotype was observed a single time. The J gene is TRBJ1-2, the V gene TRBV28, with 7 bases lining up with TRBD1. CDR3 length equals 15 residues. With 3 bases clipped from V and 6 bases from J, the junction kept 10 bases outside the gene matches. The germline V gene encodes CDR1 MDHEN and CDR2 SYDVKM. CDR3 loop: CASSLVGGQKNGYTF. DNA for the CDR3: TGTGCCAGCAGTTTGGTGGGGGGACAGAAGAATGGCTACACCTTC.

This chain connects TRBV7-2 to TRBJ2-1; the D is unclear. Germline V gene lookup returns CDR1 SGHTA and CDR2 FQGNSA. The CDR3 is 15 amino acids. Trimming left V 2 bases short and J 4 bases short, with 12 bases between. CDR3 amino acids: CASSLSLVVYNEQFF. DNA of the CDR3: TGTGCCAGCAGCTTAAGTCTAGTGGTATACAATGAGCAGTTCTTC.

This clonotype has a single count. The chain uses TRBV20-1 and TRBJ2-7; D gene ambiguous. Trimming pared 4 bases from V and 3 bases from J, leaving 7 bases between. The CDR3 is 11 residues long. In germline, CDR1 is DFQATT, CDR2 SNEGSKA (reference sequence). The DNA for the CDR3 is TGCAGTGCTATAGATCTCTACGAGCAGTACTTC. This sequence encodes CSAIDLYEQYF.

The chain uses TRBV29-1 and TRBJ2-4, with unresolved D. CDR3 length: 13 amino acids. Germline CDR1 is SQVTM and CDR2 is ANQGSEA. Trimming shortened V by 4 bases and J by 5 bases, and 12 bases separated the two germline ends. CDR3 residues: CSVVFVVENIQYF. DNA for the CDR3: TGCAGCGTTGTTTTCGTGGTCGAAAACATTCAGTACTTC. Supplemented by reference TRBV29-1 and TRBJ2-4, the full variable domain reads SAVISQKPSRDICQRGTSLTIQCQVDSQVTMMFWYRQQPGQSLTLIATANQGSEATYESGFVIDKFPISRPNLTFSTLTVSNMSPEDSSIYLCSVVFVVENIQYFGAGTRLSVL.

This clonotype showed up just a few times. The gene calls are TRBV4-1 and TRBJ1-5; 8 bases agree with TRBD1. The V and J ends lost 4 bases and 4 bases, in that order; junction bases with no gene match: 12. In germline, CDR1 is MGHRA, CDR2 YSYEKL. This CDR3 has 17 amino acids. The CDR3 DNA sequence: TGCGCCAGCAGCCCCTACCTTACTCAGGGGGCTAATCAGCCCCAGCATTTT. Protein: CASSPYLTQGANQPQHF.

This clonotype was found once. The chain has TRBV12-3 or TRBV12-4 and TRBJ1-6; D not resolved. The CDR3 is 16 residues long. Trimming left V 3 bases short and J 7 bases short, with 16 bases between. DNA of the CDR3: TGTGCCAGCAGTTTCGCCCCCGGGGTTCGGAATTCACCCCTCCACTTT. Protein: CASSFAPGVRNSPLHF.

The chain is built from TRBV10-3 and TRBJ1-5, with TRBD1 matching over 9 bases. Per germline, CDR1 ENHRY and CDR2 SYGVKD. There are 20 residues in the CDR3. The V segment lost 0 bases and the J segment 0 bases; nucleotides outside the gene matches: 12. CDR3 sequence reads: CAISESFRDRELYSNQPQHF. The CDR3 nucleotides are TGTGCCATCAGTGAGTCGTTCCGGGACAGGGAATTATATAGCAATCAGCCCCAGCATTTT.

This clonotype occurred a few times. This chain connects TRBV2 to TRBJ2-6; D is unclear. V lost 7 bases to trimming and J lost 2 bases, with 12 bases between them. The CDR3 extends over 15 amino acids. The germline V gene encodes CDR1 SNHLY and CDR2 FYNNEI. The CDR3 bases are TGTGCCAGCACTGCAGGCGACGCTGGGGCCAACGTCCTGACTTTC. This codes for CASTAGDAGANVLTF.

The chain combines TRBV12-3 or TRBV12-4 with TRBJ2-1, with TRBD2 identical over 10 bases. The CDR3 is 15 residues long. V trimming: 5 bases; J trimming: 12 bases; junction bases outside the gene matches: 13. CDR3 amino acids: CASSATSGAENGQFF. CDR3 bases: TGTGCCAGCAGTGCAACTAGCGGGGCGGAGAACGGGCAGTTCTTC.

This chain connects TRBV20-1 to TRBJ2-1; the match to TRBD2 covers 12 bases. The germline gives CDR1 DFQATT, CDR2 SNEGSKA (reference sequence). The CDR3 extends over 18 amino acids. V was clipped by 0 bases and J by 3 bases; unmatched bases: 9. CDR3 region: CSARDWRLAGDFYNEQFF. The DNA of the CDR3 is TGCAGTGCTAGAGATTGGAGACTAGCGGGAGATTTCTACAATGAGCAGTTCTTC.

The J gene is TRBJ2-5, the V gene TRBV13; 7 bases line up with TRBD1. Germline V gives CDR1 PRHDT, CDR2 FYEKMQ (reference sequence). Trimming cost V 4 bases and J 2 bases; bases outside gene matches: 4. The CDR3 extends over 14 amino acids. DNA for the CDR3: TGTGCCAGCAGCTGGCAGGGACAGCAAGAGACCCAGTACTTC. Protein: CASSWQGQQETQYF.

This rearrangement joins TRBV27 to TRBJ1-4, with D tentatively TRBD1 (6 bases). V was cut by 9 bases and J by 2 bases, with 13 bases left in between. The length of the CDR3 is 14 residues. The germline gives CDR1 MNHEY, CDR2 SMNVEV (reference sequence). CDR3 sequence: CASSARGTNEKLFF. For the CDR3, the DNA is TGTGCCAGTTCTGCCAGGGGTACTAATGAAAAACTGTTTTTT.